Given below is one T cell receptor beta chain in context. The sample originates from a study of blood T cell repertoires in COVID-19. About the research overall: COVID-19 samples collected from the United States, Italy and Spain covered acute and convalescent phases.

Clinical history as reported by participants underpinned cohort assignment. Germline V gene lookup returns CDR1 SGDLS and CDR2 YYNGEE. V gave up 5 bases and J gave up 5 bases, with 13 bases separating them. This CDR3 region has 13 residues. TCRdb keeps only in-frame clones here, not all; method: immunoSEQ multiplex PCR. The data hold about 280,000 clones, with 85% to 90% observed a single time. The receptor comes from a woman aged 18-29 years with acute COVID-19. Sequenced: PBMCs or T cells enriched from blood (not recorded which). The chain recombines TRBV9 with TRBJ1-2; tentative D call: TRBD1 (6 bases). The CDR3 loop reads CASRGQLSYGYTF. CDR3 bases: TGTGCCAGCAGAGGACAGCTTTCTTATGGCTACACCTTC.